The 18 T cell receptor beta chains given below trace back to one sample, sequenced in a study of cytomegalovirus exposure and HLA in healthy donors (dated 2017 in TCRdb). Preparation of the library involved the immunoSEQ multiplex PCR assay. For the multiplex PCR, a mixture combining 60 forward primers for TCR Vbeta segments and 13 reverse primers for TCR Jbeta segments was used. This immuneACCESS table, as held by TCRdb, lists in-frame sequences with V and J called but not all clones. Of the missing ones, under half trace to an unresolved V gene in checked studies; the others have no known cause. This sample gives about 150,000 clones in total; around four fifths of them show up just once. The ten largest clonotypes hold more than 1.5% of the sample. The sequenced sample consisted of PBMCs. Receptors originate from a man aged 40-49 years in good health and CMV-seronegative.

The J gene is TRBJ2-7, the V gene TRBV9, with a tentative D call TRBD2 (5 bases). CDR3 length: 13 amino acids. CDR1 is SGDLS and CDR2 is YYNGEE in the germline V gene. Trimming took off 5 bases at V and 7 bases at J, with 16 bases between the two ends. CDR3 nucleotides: TGTGCCAGCAGTAGAGGGCAGTCGCAGGAGCAGTACTTC. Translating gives CASSRGQSQEQYF.

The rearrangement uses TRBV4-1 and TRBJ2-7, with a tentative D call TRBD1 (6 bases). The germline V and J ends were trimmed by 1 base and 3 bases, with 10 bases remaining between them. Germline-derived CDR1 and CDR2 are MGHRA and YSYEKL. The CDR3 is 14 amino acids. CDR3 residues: CASSQGTEYYEQYF. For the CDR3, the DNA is TGCGCCAGCAGCCAAGGGACAGAATACTACGAGCAGTACTTC.

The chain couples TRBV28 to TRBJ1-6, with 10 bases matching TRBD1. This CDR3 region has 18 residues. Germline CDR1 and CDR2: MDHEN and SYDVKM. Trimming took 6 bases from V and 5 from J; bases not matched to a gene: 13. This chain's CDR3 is CASSPVSGQGTNNSPLHF. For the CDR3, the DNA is TGTGCCAGCAGCCCGGTATCGGGACAGGGGACAAATAATTCACCCCTCCACTTT.

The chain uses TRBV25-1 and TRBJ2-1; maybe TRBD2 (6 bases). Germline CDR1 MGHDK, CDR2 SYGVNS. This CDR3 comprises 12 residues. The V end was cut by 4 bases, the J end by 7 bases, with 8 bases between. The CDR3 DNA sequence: TGTGCCAGCAGTGTCCGGGAGAATGAGCAGTTCTTC. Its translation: CASSVRENEQFF.

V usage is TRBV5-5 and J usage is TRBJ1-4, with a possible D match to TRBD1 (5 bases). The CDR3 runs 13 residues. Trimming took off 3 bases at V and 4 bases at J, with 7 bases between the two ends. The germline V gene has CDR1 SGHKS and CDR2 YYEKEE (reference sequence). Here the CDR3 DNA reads TGTGCCAGCAGCTCTGACAGTAATGAAAAACTGTTTTTT. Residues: CASSSDSNEKLFF.

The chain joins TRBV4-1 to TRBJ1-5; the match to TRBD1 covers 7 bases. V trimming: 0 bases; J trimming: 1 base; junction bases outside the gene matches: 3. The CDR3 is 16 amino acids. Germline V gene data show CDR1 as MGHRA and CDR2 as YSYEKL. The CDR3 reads CASSQDQGGSNQPQHF. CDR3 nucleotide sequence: TGCGCCAGCAGCCAAGATCAAGGGGGCAGCAATCAGCCCCAGCATTTT.

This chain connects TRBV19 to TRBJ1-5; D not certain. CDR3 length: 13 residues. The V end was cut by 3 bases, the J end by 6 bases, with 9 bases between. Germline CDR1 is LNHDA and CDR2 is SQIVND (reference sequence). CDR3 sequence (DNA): TGTGCCAGTAGTATCATGGGAGGTCAGCCCCAGCATTTT. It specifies CASSIMGGQPQHF.

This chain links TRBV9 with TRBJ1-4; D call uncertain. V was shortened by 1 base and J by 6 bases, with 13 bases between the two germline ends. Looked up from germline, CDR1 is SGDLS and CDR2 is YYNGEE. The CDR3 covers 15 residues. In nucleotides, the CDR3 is TGTGCCAGCAGCGTATCGGTTGGGGAGGATGAAAAACTGTTTTTT. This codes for CASSVSVGEDEKLFF.

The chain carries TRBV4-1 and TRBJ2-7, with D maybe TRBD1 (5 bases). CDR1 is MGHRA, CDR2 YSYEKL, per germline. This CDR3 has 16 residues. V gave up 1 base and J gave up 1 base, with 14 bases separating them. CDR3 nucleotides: TGCGCCAGCAGCCAAGCGATACAGGTTAGGTCCTACGAGCAGTACTTC. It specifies CASSQAIQVRSYEQYF.

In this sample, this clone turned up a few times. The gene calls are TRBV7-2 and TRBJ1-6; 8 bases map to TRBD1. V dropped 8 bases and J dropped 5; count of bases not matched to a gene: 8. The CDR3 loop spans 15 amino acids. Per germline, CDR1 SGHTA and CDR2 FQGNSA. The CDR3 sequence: CASGRQGMDNSPLHF. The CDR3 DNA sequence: TGTGCCAGCGGACGACAGGGGATGGATAATTCACCCCTCCACTTT. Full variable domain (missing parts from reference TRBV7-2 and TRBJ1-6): GAGVSQSPSNKVTEKGKDVELRCDPISGHTALYWYRQSLGQGLEFLIYFQGNSAPDKSGLPSDRFSAERTGGSVSTLTIQRTQQEDSAVYLCASGRQGMDNSPLHFGNGTRLTVT.

Here the CDR3 reads CARTEGDRRDGGEANTEAFF. CDR3 nucleotides: TGCGCCAGAACAGAAGGGGACAGAAGGGATGGTGGGGAGGCGAACACTGAAGCTTTCTTT. The V and J genes are TRBV10-1 and TRBJ1-1; TRBD1 matches at 7 bases. This CDR3 region has 20 residues. Losses at the gene ends were 9 bases for V and 1 base for J; bases not matched to a gene: 26. Germline CDR1 reads WNHNN; CDR2 reads SYGVQD (reference sequence).

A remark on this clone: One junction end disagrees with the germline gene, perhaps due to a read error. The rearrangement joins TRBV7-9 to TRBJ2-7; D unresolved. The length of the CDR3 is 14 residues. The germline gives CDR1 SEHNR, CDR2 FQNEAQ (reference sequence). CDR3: CSSSLIRSYYEQYF. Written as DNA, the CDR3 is TGTTCCAGCAGCTTAATCAGGTCCTACTACGAGCAGTACTTC.

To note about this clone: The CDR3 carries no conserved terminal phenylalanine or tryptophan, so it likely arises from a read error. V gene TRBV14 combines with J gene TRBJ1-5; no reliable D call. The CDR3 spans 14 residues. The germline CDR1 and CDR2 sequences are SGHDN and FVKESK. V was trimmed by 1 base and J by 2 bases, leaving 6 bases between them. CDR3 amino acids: CASSQGEGNQPQHL. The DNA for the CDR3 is TGTGCCAGCAGCCAAGGGGAGGGCAATCAGCCCCAGCATCTT.

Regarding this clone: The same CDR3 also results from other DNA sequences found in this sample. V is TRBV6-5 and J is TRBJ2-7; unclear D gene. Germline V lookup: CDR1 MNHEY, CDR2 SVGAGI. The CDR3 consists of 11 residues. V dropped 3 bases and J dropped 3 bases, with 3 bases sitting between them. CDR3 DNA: TGTGCCAGCAGTTATAACTACGAGCAGTACTTC. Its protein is CASSYNYEQYF.

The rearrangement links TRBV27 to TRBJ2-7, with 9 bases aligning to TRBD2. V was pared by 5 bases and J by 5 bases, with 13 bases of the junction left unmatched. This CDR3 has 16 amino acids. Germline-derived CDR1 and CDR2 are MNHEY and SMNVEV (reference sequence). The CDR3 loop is CASSTANLAGTHEQYF. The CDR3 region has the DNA TGTGCCAGCAGTACAGCAAACCTAGCGGGAACCCACGAGCAGTACTTC.

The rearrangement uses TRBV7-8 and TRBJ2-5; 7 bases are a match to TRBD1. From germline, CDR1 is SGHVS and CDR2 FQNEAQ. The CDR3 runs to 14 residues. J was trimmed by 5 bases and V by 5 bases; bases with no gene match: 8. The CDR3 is CASSSTGVGETQYF. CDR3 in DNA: TGTGCCAGCAGCAGTACAGGGGTAGGGGAGACCCAGTACTTC.

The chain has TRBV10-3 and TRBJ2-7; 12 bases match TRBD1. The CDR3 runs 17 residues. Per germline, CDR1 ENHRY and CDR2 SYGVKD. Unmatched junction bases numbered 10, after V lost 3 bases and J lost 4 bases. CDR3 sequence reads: CAISDPGTGGARYEQYF. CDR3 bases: TGTGCCATCAGTGATCCCGGGACAGGGGGCGCCCGGTACGAGCAGTACTTC.

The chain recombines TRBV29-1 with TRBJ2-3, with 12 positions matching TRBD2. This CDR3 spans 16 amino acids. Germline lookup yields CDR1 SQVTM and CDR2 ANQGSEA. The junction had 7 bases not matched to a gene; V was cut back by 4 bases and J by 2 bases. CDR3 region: CSVAPWTSGNTDTQYF. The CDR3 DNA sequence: TGCAGCGTTGCCCCCTGGACTAGCGGGAACACAGATACGCAGTATTTT.